This TCR beta chain was identified during a study of cytomegalovirus exposure and HLA in healthy donors. At the level of the study: Both the 120 or so validation repertoires and the 600 to 750 first-cohort repertoires used the same platform, as reported by a later analysis. Findings and caveats of the study: The authors listed 180 or so TCR beta chains as cytomegalovirus-associated. Rare sequences made up most TCRs, while some public TCRs were found in many donors.

Points on this clone: The target antigen is unknown.

Assay: immunoSEQ multiplex PCR; the TCRdb copy retains only in-frame clones and omits some. Altogether roughly 350,000 clones are present, just over 85% being singletons, with the ten largest covering under 0.85%. The V gene lost 3 bases and the J gene lost 2 bases, with 17 bases spanning the gap. The CDR3 has 17 amino acids. Germline loops: CDR1 LNHDA, CDR2 SQIVND (reference sequence). Sequenced: PBMCs. The rearrangement links TRBV19 to TRBJ1-5, with D perhaps matching TRBD1 (6 bases). The TCR was taken from a woman between 18 and 29 years old in good health and CMV-seronegative. CDR3 in DNA: TGTGCCAGTAGTATTCGGGTGGGGGCGGCTGGCAATCAGCCCCAGCATTTT. Protein sequence: CASSIRVGAAGNQPQHF.